What follows is one T cell receptor beta chain and its context. The data originate from a study of T cells after posttransplantation cyclophosphamide. Using immunoSEQ multiplex PCR, the repertoire was profiled, and TCRdb retains in-frame clones only, with some absent. The sample includes 50,000 to 55,000 clones, 86% of them seen just once. Per germline, CDR1 SGHVS and CDR2 FQNEAQ. The CDR3 runs to 12 residues. The V end lost 5 bases, the J end lost 6 bases, and 8 bases lay between the germline ends. What was sequenced was PBMCs. The chain links TRBV7-8 to TRBJ2-1; D uncertain. The TCR was taken from a young man with a blood cancer, CMV-positive, and with a related stem cell donor. CDR3 nucleotide sequence: TGTGCCAGCAGCCCTACCTCCAATGAGCAGTTCTTC. Translation: CASSPTSNEQFF. Variable domain in full (rest from reference TRBV7-8 and TRBJ2-1): GAGVSQSPRYKVAKRGQDVALRCDPISGHVSLFWYQQALGQGPEFLTYFQNEAQLDKSGLPSDRFFAERPEGSVSTLKIQRTQQEDSAVYLCASSPTSNEQFFGPGTRLTVL.